This T cell receptor beta chain was sequenced during a study of CD8 T cells in ankylosing spondylitis. This clonotype was found a few times. What it recognizes is unknown. Whole-study findings and limits: Ankylosing spondylitis blood appeared to carry a characteristic TCR beta motif of several highly homologous variants. Earlier work had already found some motif variants in reactive arthritis synovial fluid and blood.

The CDR3 runs 16 residues. The V end lost 5 bases, the J end lost 2 bases, and 19 bases lay between the germline ends. In germline, CDR1 is SGHVS, CDR2 FQNEAQ. Libraries for TCR beta were made by quantitative 5'-RACE with molecular barcodes. One entry per CDR3 protein, called by TCRdb with MiXCR from the 5' RACE reads. The repertoire includes fewer than 450,000 distinct CDR3 sequences, approximately 17% of them detected once, and approximately 1% sits in the top ten. J is TRBJ2-7 and V is TRBV7-8; the D gene is possibly TRBD2 (6 bases). The TCR comes from a male donor with ankylosing spondylitis. Specimen: blood, either unsorted or a sorted T cell fraction (not recorded which). The CDR3 here is CASSPGVVATTYEQYF. Written as DNA, the CDR3 is TGTGCCAGCAGCCCGGGGGTCGTAGCGACAACCTACGAGCAGTACTTC.